Listed below are T cell receptor beta chains from one sample, sequenced in a study of human thymus T cells. The data were produced by immunoSEQ multiplex PCR, yet TCRdb's version contains in-frame clones alone and is incomplete. The table lists roughly 120,000 clones, about 94% of them singletons, with roughly 0.024% in the top ten. The sample consisted of thymus tissue. The receptors shown here come from a boy less than two years old with a congenital heart defect but otherwise immunologically healthy. The CDR3 runs from the conserved cysteine through the conserved F or W. Fields, in order: clone size, D gene, V gene, J gene, CDR3 DNA, CDR3 protein. The D gene is left open where the match is weak. Size values are once, few and many counts, or a class for expanded clones, and some rows have none.

>.|.|TRBV27|TRBJ2-7
TGTGCCAGCAGTTTACGCCCAGGGGCCCCCCCCTACGAGCAGTACTTC
CASSLRPGAPPYEQYF
>.|.|TRBV27|TRBJ2-3
TGTGCCAGCGGCAGGGGAGGAGATACGCAGTATTTT
CASGRGGDTQYF
>.|.|TRBV5-1|TRBJ2-4
TGCGCCAGCAGCCTACCGACTGGACGCTCAAACATTCAGTACTTC
CASSLPTGRSNIQYF
>.|.|TRBV28|TRBJ2-5
TGTGCCAGCAGTTTAATATTCGGGGACCCGCAAGAGACCCAGTACTTC
CASSLIFGDPQETQYF
>.|TRBD2|TRBV19|TRBJ2-1
TGTGCCAGTAGTACAGGACTAGCGGGGGATGAGCAGTTCTTC
CASSTGLAGDEQFF
>.|.|TRBV7-9|TRBJ1-1
TGCGCCAGCAGCCGCCAAGAGAGGGGCCCGGTTCCGAACACTGAAGCTTTCTTT
CASSRQERGPVPNTEAFF
>.|.|TRBV28|TRBJ2-7
TGTGCCAGCAGTTTTCTGGGGAGTTACGAGCAGTACTTC
CASSFLGSYEQYF
>.|TRBD2|TRBV7-9|TRBJ2-3
TGTGCCAGCAGCCGCACTAGCGGGGGCCAGGGATATACGCAGTATTTT
CASSRTSGGQGYTQYF
>.|TRBD1|TRBV4-1|TRBJ1-5
TGCGCCAGCAGCCAAGACCCCCGGGACAGGGGAAGCAATCAGCCCCAGCATTTT
CASSQDPRDRGSNQPQHF
>.|TRBD1|TRBV4-1|TRBJ1-5
TGCGCCAGCAGCCAAGATGGTCCTAAGGGGGCAGGGAATCAGCCCCAGCATTTT
CASSQDGPKGAGNQPQHF
>.|TRBD1|TRBV30|TRBJ1-1
TGTGCCTGGAGCGCCGGGACAGGGACGAACACTGAAGCTTTCTTT
CAWSAGTGTNTEAFF
>.|TRBD1|TRBV5-4|TRBJ1-2
TGTGCCAGCAGCTTGGGACAGGGGAAAGATGGCTACACCTTC
CASSLGQGKDGYTF
>.|.|TRBV5-1|TRBJ2-7
TGCGCCAGCAGCTTCAGAGAGGACAACAGCTACGAGCAGTACTTC
CASSFREDNSYEQYF
>once|TRBD1|TRBV4-2|TRBJ2-7
TGTGCCAGCAGCCAACTCCTCGGACAGGGCCTAACCTACTACGAGCAGTACTTC
CASSQLLGQGLTYYEQYF
>.|.|TRBV7-2|TRBJ1-1
TGTGCCAGCAGCTTAGCGAGGAGACAGAACCCGAGAAAGATGAACACTGAAGCTTTCTTT
CASSLARRQNPRKMNTEAFF
>.|.|TRBV10-2|TRBJ2-3
TGCGCCAGCAGTTTTGAGGGGGGCTTGAGGTCTCCAATAGATACGCAGTATTTT
CASSFEGGLRSPIDTQYF
>once|TRBD2|TRBV6-1|TRBJ2-5
TGTGCCAGCAGTGAAAAACCGGGACTAGCGGGGTCCTGGGGGGAGACCCAGTACTTC
CASSEKPGLAGSWGETQYF
>.|TRBD2|TRBV6-6|TRBJ2-5
TGTGCCAGCAGCATTAGCGGGGGGGCCCCAGAGACCCAGTACTTC
CASSISGGAPETQYF
>.|.|TRBV18|TRBJ2-7
TGTGCCAGCTCACGGGGCCCCCCCTACGAGCAGTACTTC
CASSRGPPYEQYF
>once|.|TRBV12-5|TRBJ1-5
TGTGCTAGTGGTTGTGGCAGTATCCAGCCCCAGCATTTT
CASGCGSIQPQHF
>.|TRBD1|TRBV12-5|TRBJ1-3
TGTGCTAGTGGTTTGCAGTATCCCGGGACAGGCTACCAGGCTGGAAACACCATATATTTT
CASGLQYPGTGYQAGNTIYF
>.|.|TRBV6-5|TRBJ1-4
TGTGCCAGCAGGCGTGTTGGGGGCGATAATGAAAAACTGTTTTTT
CASRRVGGDNEKLFF
>once|TRBD1|TRBV6-5|TRBJ2-7
TGTGCCAGCAGTCGGACAGGGATCCCCCACGAGCAGTACTTC
CASSRTGIPHEQYF
>.|.|TRBV30|TRBJ2-7
TGTGCCTGGAGTGTGAGTTTCTTCAGCTCCTACGAGCAGTACTTC
CAWSVSFFSSYEQYF
>once|.|TRBV7-9|TRBJ2-1
TGTGCCAGCAGCGCGCCCGGGACGTTGAATGAGCAGTTCTTC
CASSAPGTLNEQFF